A selection of T cell receptor beta chains follows, all from one sample in a study of shared clonotypes between healthy human individuals. Produced via immunoSEQ multiplex PCR; TCRdb's table is partial and in-frame only. Of about 700,000 clones listed, around 92% were seen once; the top ten hold more than 20%. Sequences were obtained from naive CD8+ T cells sorted from blood. The receptors stem from a man aged 30-40 years in good health. Each CDR3 is given with its conserved first and last residue.

v_call	cdr3_aa
TRBV28	CASSLFYAAQETQYF
TRBV5-4	CASSLNILFRGYEQYF
TRBV5-5	CASTHRYQTSLYEQYF
TRBV27	CASSSSYYEQYF
TRBV14	CASSPRLASSYEQYF
TRBV5-6	CASSLHLGQPQHF
TRBV7-2	CASVYGYEQYF
TRBV7-6	CASSPSGTDTQYF
TRBV7-3	CASSLGLAGGEETQYF
TRBV7-6	CASSLAKGGTGTQYF
TRBV5-4	CASSLASYNEQFF
TRBV28	CASGLAGTTDTQYF
TRBV9	CASSGGLAGALSYNEQFF
TRBV19	CASSTGSSGSPGRSYNEQFF
TRBV6-5	CASRRGVSSYNEQFF
TRBV2	CATATSGNTIYF
TRBV7-9	CASSLVGVPSYNEQFF
TRBV27	CASSLSVGGNEKLFF
TRBV11-2	CASSLGPPGGPPYNEQFF
TRBV29-1	CSGRTSSYNEQFF
TRBV28	CASSLTGVNTEAFF
TRBV7-2	CASGGALNNEQFF
TRBV11-3	CASSLRQGVEQYF
TRBV11-2	CASSFGDFPNEQFF
TRBV5-1	CASSTGLAGDQNIQYF
TRBV5-1	CASSLTGRWEQYF
TRBV19	CASGQGGGSEAFF
TRBV27	CASSFGLAGGEQYF
TRBV28	CASGPGISYEQYF
TRBV5-1	CASSSRQGPYEQYF
TRBV5-1	CASSSWAPGDEQYF
TRBV20-1	CSARDQGWAFF
TRBV7-9	CASSPDPSYEQYF
TRBV19	CASSPTAGPYNEQFF
TRBV4-3	CASSQDWVSNTGELFF
TRBV5-6	CASSRRLAGGPTGELFF
TRBV27	CASTPGGYNEQFF
TRBV9	CASSVPTDTQYF
TRBV6-1	CASSDRAFTYEQYF
TRBV7-2	CASSPWAGEDNEQFF
TRBV27	CASRIYVLNTEAFF
TRBV21-1	CASSKRVQSEQFF
TRBV28	CASTLTSGKYEQFF